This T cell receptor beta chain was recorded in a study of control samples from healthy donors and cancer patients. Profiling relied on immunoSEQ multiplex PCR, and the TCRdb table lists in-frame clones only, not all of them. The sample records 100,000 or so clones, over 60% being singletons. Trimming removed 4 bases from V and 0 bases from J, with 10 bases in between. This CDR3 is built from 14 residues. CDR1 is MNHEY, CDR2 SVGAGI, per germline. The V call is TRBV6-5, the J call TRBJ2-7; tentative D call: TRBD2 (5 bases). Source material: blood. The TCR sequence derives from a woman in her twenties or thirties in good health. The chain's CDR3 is CASSSDSPSYEQYF. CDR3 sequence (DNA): TGTGCCAGCAGTTCGGACTCCCCCTCCTACGAGCAGTACTTC.